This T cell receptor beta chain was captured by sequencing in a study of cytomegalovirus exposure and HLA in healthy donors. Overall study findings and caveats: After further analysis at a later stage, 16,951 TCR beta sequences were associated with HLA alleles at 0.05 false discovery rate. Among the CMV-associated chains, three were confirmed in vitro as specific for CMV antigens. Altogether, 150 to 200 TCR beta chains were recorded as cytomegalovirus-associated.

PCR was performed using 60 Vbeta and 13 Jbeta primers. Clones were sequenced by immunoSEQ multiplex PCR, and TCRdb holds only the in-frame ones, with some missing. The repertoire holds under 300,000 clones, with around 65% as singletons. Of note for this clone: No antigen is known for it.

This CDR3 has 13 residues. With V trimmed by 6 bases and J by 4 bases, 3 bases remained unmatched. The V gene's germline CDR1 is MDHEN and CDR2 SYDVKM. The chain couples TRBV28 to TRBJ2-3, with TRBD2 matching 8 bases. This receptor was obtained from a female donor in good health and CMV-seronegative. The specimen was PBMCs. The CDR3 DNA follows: TGTGCCAGCAGGCGGGGGGTTGCAGATACGCAGTATTTT. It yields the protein CASRRGVADTQYF.